This TCR beta chain originates from a study of T cell responses to AZD1222 COVID-19 vaccine. Across the study: Doses given second, at about 4 or about 12 weeks, were pooled.

Repertoires were generated with immunoSEQ multiplex PCR, while TCRdb's copy carries only in-frame clones and drops some. This table holds more than 90,000 clones, less than 95% found once. Study-level results: Seropositivity was recorded at baseline in only 6 or 7 AZD1222 recipients. Unmutated variant regions are reportedly the target of nearly half of TCRs that are spike-specific. Among the donors, most were white British and more were female, and clonal diversity was possibly underestimated.

The CDR3 is made up of 17 amino acids. The V gene end was trimmed by 4 bases and the J gene end by 8 bases; junction bases not matched to a gene: 14. Germline V gene sequence: CDR1 MDHEN, CDR2 SYDVKM. With regard to this clone: Its cognate antigen is unknown.

The source was peripheral blood, collected on day 0 of AZD1222 vaccination. The origin of this receptor is an adult in good health. The rearrangement uses TRBV28 and TRBJ1-6; 7 nucleotides align to TRBD1. The CDR3 sequence: CASSSEIMTGPDSPLHF. The DNA for the CDR3 is TGTGCCAGCAGTTCAGAAATTATGACAGGGCCTGATTCACCCCTCCACTTT.